Included here is one TCR beta chain sequence, with context. Its binding antigen is unknown. No base qualities exist here, and no much larger clone lies one base off it. The sample comes from a study of blood T cell repertoires in COVID-19 (dated by TCRdb to about 2020). With regard to the full study: Samples from collaborators originated in the United States, Italy and Spain and spanned both the acute and convalescent phases of COVID-19. The prospective study material was composed of cDNA or gDNA derived from T cells, B-cell-depleted T cells, or PBMCs. The dataset comprised deeply sampled blood TCRbeta repertoires from subjects exposed to, actively infected with, or recovered from COVID-19. The repertoires were made available in a free public database intended to serve as a resource for research on the immune response to SARS-CoV-2. The samples were drawn from two sources: the first 160 participants of the ongoing ImmuneRACE study, and 1,000 to 1,500 subjects contributed by 6 global collaborators. A de-identified subject ID, COVID-19 status, age in years and sex were almost always included in the sample metadata. HLA class I and class II types, where available, came from metadata supplied by the sample provider rather than from assay-based typing.

The collaborating institutions used their own protocols to collect whole blood in K2EDTA tubes. For TCRbeta analysis, collaborators shipped samples in one of three forms: frozen whole blood, isolated PBMCs, or DNA extracted from either of those sample types. From cysteine to phenylalanine, the CDR3 is 14 amino acids long. Only the CDR3 region is kept as DNA, spanning 42 bases read in frame from base 1. Reading the germline V gene gives CDR1 SGDLS and CDR2 YYNGEE. The germline ends are 10 bases apart after V is trimmed by 6 bases and J by 1 base. General conclusions and limits of the study: The quantity of clinical and demographic metadata differed by source and by participant and was supplied without curation.

TCRbeta CDR3 regions were amplified from genomic DNA using the immunoSEQ Assay, a bias-controlled multiplex PCR. Per the authors' processing: Within the assay, amplification of reference gene primers was used to estimate how many nucleated cells each sample contained. Sequence reads were collapsed and filtered to measure the absolute abundance of every unique TCRbeta CDR3 rearrangement. For each sample, productive Simpson clonality was calculated by taking the square root of Simpson's diversity index across productive rearrangements. Sourced from immuneACCESS, this table was stored by TCRdb with only in-frame sequences that have V and J called. A share of the clones is absent; for the studies checked, an unresolved V gene accounts for under half, and the remainder has no known explanation. That table gives V, J and clone size, and the DNA gave D and trimming. The sample yields about 74,000 clones; 84% were counted once. Of the sample, approximately 35% is held by the ten largest clones.

Sequenced sample: peripheral blood. The TCR originated in a man between 65 and 80 years old with acute or convalescent COVID-19. This chain is built from TRBV9 and TRBJ2-2, and the D gene may be TRBD2, 5 bases matching. DNA sequence: TGTGCCAGCAACCCGGGGATGAACACCGGGGAGCTGTTTTTT. Translated, it gives CASNPGMNTGELFF. When the CDR3 is completed using the reference TRBV9 and TRBJ2-2 genes on either side, the full variable domain is DSGVTQTPKHLITATGQRVTLRCSPRSGDLSVYWYQQSLDQGLQFLIQYYNGEERAKGNILERFSAQQFPDLHSELNLSSLELGDSALYFCASNPGMNTGELFFGEGSRLTVL.